These T cell receptor beta chains were read from a single sample in a study of blood T cells in healthy people across ages. Via MiXCR, TCRdb re-called the 5' RACE reads, giving one row per CDR3 protein. Here the sample spans over 500,000 distinct CDR3 sequences, roughly half being singletons. The sample was blood. The receptors originated from a woman older than 75 in good health. CDR3s include the opening cysteine and the closing phenylalanine or tryptophan. D genes are given only for firm matches. Where a row states a size, it is once, few, many or the class of an expanded clone; other rows omit it.

J: TRBJ2-3; V: TRBV7-8; D: -; size: -; DNA: TGTGCCAGCAGCTTAGCCCTACCCGACACAGATACGCAGTATTTT; CDR3: CASSLALPDTDTQYF
J: TRBJ2-1; V: TRBV20-1; D: TRBD2; size: once; DNA: TGCAGTGCTACCCCAACTAGCGGGGGGAGCTCCTACAATGAGCAGTTCTTC; CDR3: CSATPTSGGSSYNEQFF
J: TRBJ2-5; V: TRBV20-1; D: TRBD2; size: few; DNA: TGCAGTGCTAGACCTAGCGGGGGGCCTTTCGAGACCCAGTACTTC; CDR3: CSARPSGGPFETQYF
J: TRBJ1-3; V: TRBV27; D: -; size: -; DNA: TGTGCCAGCAGATACAGTTCTGGAAACACCATATATTTT; CDR3: CASRYSSGNTIYF
J: TRBJ2-3; V: TRBV25-1; D: TRBD2; size: -; DNA: TGTGCCAGCAGTGAATCCGGACTAGCACGAGATACGCAGTATTTT; CDR3: CASSESGLARDTQYF
J: TRBJ2-5; V: TRBV29-1; D: -; size: -; DNA: TGCAGCGTTGCCCCGGGTGAGACCCAGTACTTC; CDR3: CSVAPGETQYF
J: TRBJ2-2; V: TRBV5-1; D: TRBD2; size: -; DNA: TGCGCCAGCAGTCCGGGACTACTGAACACCGGGGAGCTGATTTTT; CDR3: CASSPGLLNTGELIF
J: TRBJ1-3; V: TRBV20-1; D: -; size: -; DNA: TGCAGTGCTAGAGACCTGGGAGGCTCTGGAAACACCATATATTTT; CDR3: CSARDLGGSGNTIYF
J: TRBJ1-6; V: TRBV7-9; D: -; size: -; DNA: TGTGCCAGCGGCCAAGACAGCGACAATTCACCCCTCCACTTT; CDR3: CASGQDSDNSPLHF
J: TRBJ2-7; V: TRBV25-1; D: -; size: -; DNA: TGTGCCAGCAGTGACCCCCCGGGCGGGGAAATCTACAATGAGCAGTACTTC; CDR3: CASSDPPGGEIYNEQYF
J: TRBJ2-5; V: TRBV13; D: -; size: -; DNA: TGTGCCAGCAGCTCCAGCTTACAAGAGACCCAGTACTTC; CDR3: CASSSSLQETQYF
J: TRBJ2-2; V: TRBV5-1; D: TRBD2; size: many; DNA: TGCGCCAGCAGCGTGACTAGCGGGAGCACCGGGGAGCTGTTTTTT; CDR3: CASSVTSGSTGELFF
J: TRBJ2-1; V: TRBV15; D: -; size: -; DNA: TGTGCCACCAGCAGAGATAGGCCGAGCTCCTACAATGAGCAGTTCTTC; CDR3: CATSRDRPSSYNEQFF
J: TRBJ1-5; V: TRBV3-1; D: -; size: -; DNA: TGTGCCAGCAGCCACCAGGGGCGCAATCAGCCCCAGCATTTT; CDR3: CASSHQGRNQPQHF